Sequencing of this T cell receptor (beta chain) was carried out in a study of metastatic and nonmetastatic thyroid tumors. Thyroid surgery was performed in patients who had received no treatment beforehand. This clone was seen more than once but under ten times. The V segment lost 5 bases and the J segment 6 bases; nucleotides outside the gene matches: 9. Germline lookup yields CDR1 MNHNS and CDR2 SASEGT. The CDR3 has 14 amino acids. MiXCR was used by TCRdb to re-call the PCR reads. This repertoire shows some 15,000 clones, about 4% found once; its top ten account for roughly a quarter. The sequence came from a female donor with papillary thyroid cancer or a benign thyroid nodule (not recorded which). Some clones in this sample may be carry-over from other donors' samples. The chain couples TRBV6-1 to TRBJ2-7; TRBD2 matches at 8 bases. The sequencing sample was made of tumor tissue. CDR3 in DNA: TGTGCCAGCAGTTTCAGGACTAGCCGAGGCGAGCAGTACTTC. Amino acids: CASSFRTSRGEQYF.